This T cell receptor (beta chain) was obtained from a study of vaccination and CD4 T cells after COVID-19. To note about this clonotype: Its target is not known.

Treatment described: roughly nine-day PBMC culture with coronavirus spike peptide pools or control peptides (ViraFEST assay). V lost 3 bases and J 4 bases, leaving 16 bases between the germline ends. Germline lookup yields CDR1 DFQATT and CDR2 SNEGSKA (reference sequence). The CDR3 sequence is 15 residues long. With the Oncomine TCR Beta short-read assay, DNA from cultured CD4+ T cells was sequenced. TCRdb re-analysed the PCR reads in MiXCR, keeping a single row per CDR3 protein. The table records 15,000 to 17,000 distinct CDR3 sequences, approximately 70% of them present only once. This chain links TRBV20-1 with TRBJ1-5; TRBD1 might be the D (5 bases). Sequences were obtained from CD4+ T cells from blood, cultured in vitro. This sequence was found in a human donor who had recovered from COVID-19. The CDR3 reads CSARPHGGENQPQHF. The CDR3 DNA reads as TGCAGTGCTAGGCCCCACGGGGGGGAGAATCAGCCCCAGCATTTT.